These T cell receptor beta chains were read from a single sample in a study of shared clonotypes between healthy human individuals. Assay used: immunoSEQ multiplex PCR; TCRdb lists only in-frame clones, some missing. The top ten hold under 0.6% of the sample, which has 1,100,000 or so clones, 70% to 80% seen once. Sequenced sample: memory CD4+ T cells from PBMCs. The receptor set was obtained from a man in his late teens or twenties in good health. Some clones in this sample may be carry-over from other donors' samples. The CDR3 runs from the conserved cysteine through the conserved F or W. Fields, in order: CDR3 protein, CDR3 DNA, J gene, clone size, V gene, D gene. D genes are given only for firm matches. The size entry is marked missing in some rows and otherwise reads once, few, many or a size class.

cdr3_aa: CASSPPQGDYGYTF
cdr3_nt: TGTGCCAGCAGCCCACCCCAGGGAGACTATGGCTACACCTTC
j_call: TRBJ1-2
clone_size: once
v_call: TRBV13
d_call: -

cdr3_aa: CASSLEPRGLAGGPNTGELFF
cdr3_nt: TGTGCCAGCAGCTTAGAACCCAGGGGACTAGCGGGAGGACCGAACACCGGGGAGCTGTTTTTT
j_call: TRBJ2-2
clone_size: -
v_call: TRBV7-7
d_call: TRBD2

cdr3_aa: CASTTGYQETQYF
cdr3_nt: TGTGCCAGCACTACGGGATACCAAGAGACCCAGTACTTC
j_call: TRBJ2-5
clone_size: once
v_call: TRBV7-9
d_call: -

cdr3_aa: CASSFLGPGGANVLTF
cdr3_nt: TGTGCCAGCAGCTTTCTCGGGCCTGGAGGGGCCAACGTCCTGACTTTC
j_call: TRBJ2-6
clone_size: few
v_call: TRBV7-2
d_call: -

cdr3_aa: CASSYPGRDTQYF
cdr3_nt: TGTGCCAGCAGTTACCCTGGCAGAGATACGCAGTATTTT
j_call: TRBJ2-3
clone_size: -
v_call: TRBV6-5
d_call: -

cdr3_aa: CASSITGTSYEQYF
cdr3_nt: TGTGCCAGTAGTATCACCGGGACCTCCTACGAGCAGTACTTC
j_call: TRBJ2-7
clone_size: -
v_call: TRBV19
d_call: -

cdr3_aa: CASSGRRVVYEQYF
cdr3_nt: TGTGCCAGCAGTGGTCGGCGGGTCGTATACGAGCAGTACTTC
j_call: TRBJ2-7
clone_size: few
v_call: TRBV28
d_call: -

cdr3_aa: CASSLDWGIVPYGYTF
cdr3_nt: TGTGCCAGCAGCTTAGATTGGGGGATTGTCCCCTATGGCTACACCTTC
j_call: TRBJ1-2
clone_size: -
v_call: TRBV11-2
d_call: -

cdr3_aa: CASSSTGGEQGLAANEQFF
cdr3_nt: TGTGCCAGCAGCTCCACAGGGGGCGAGCAGGGACTAGCGGCTAATGAGCAGTTCTTC
j_call: TRBJ2-1
clone_size: -
v_call: TRBV7-3
d_call: TRBD2

cdr3_aa: CASRSSPQETQYF
cdr3_nt: TGCGCCAGCAGGTCTAGCCCCCAAGAGACCCAGTACTTC
j_call: TRBJ2-5
clone_size: -
v_call: TRBV5-1
d_call: -

cdr3_aa: CASSFSGSGETQYF
cdr3_nt: TGTGCCAGCAGTTTTAGCGGGAGTGGAGAGACCCAGTACTTC
j_call: TRBJ2-5
clone_size: -
v_call: TRBV7-2
d_call: TRBD2

cdr3_aa: CASSGGDRGPDTQYF
cdr3_nt: TGTGCCAGCAGCGGGGGGGACAGGGGACCAGATACGCAGTATTTT
j_call: TRBJ2-3
clone_size: -
v_call: TRBV28
d_call: TRBD1

cdr3_aa: CASRRQGFADTQYF
cdr3_nt: TGTGCCAGCAGGCGACAGGGGTTCGCAGATACGCAGTATTTT
j_call: TRBJ2-3
clone_size: -
v_call: TRBV2
d_call: TRBD1

cdr3_aa: CASSRRDRGNEQYF
cdr3_nt: TGTGCCAGCAGCCGCCGGGACAGGGGGAACGAGCAGTACTTC
j_call: TRBJ2-7
clone_size: once
v_call: TRBV7-2
d_call: TRBD1

cdr3_aa: CASLISYEQYF
cdr3_nt: TGTGCCAGCCTCATCTCCTACGAGCAGTACTTC
j_call: TRBJ2-7
clone_size: -
v_call: TRBV11-2
d_call: -

cdr3_aa: CASSGLYSGAINEQFF
cdr3_nt: TGTGCCAGCAGTGGGTTATATTCGGGGGCCATTAATGAGCAGTTCTTC
j_call: TRBJ2-1
clone_size: few
v_call: TRBV27
d_call: -

cdr3_aa: CASSGLAKTDTQYF
cdr3_nt: TGTGCCAGCTCGGGACTAGCGAAGACAGATACGCAGTATTTT
j_call: TRBJ2-3
clone_size: -
v_call: TRBV28
d_call: TRBD2

cdr3_aa: CASSVGPTVTDTQYF
cdr3_nt: TGTGCCAGCAGCGTAGGTCCTACTGTAACAGATACGCAGTATTTT
j_call: TRBJ2-3
clone_size: -
v_call: TRBV9
d_call: -

cdr3_aa: CASSDRGHDTEAFF
cdr3_nt: TGTGCCAGCAGTGACAGGGGGCATGACACTGAAGCTTTCTTT
j_call: TRBJ1-1
clone_size: once
v_call: TRBV6-4
d_call: TRBD1

cdr3_aa: CASDGLGTDANTGELFF
cdr3_nt: TGTGCCAGCGACGGGTTAGGGACAGATGCGAACACCGGGGAGCTGTTTTTT
j_call: TRBJ2-2
clone_size: -
v_call: TRBV28
d_call: TRBD1

cdr3_aa: CASSPGTGDTGELFF
cdr3_nt: TGTGCCAGCAGTCCCGGGACAGGGGACACCGGGGAGCTGTTTTTT
j_call: TRBJ2-2
clone_size: -
v_call: TRBV27
d_call: TRBD1

cdr3_aa: CASNLGTDTEAFF
cdr3_nt: TGTGCCAGCAACCTCGGGACAGACACTGAAGCTTTCTTT
j_call: TRBJ1-1
clone_size: -
v_call: TRBV2
d_call: TRBD1

cdr3_aa: CASSAEGDRGRETQYF
cdr3_nt: TGTGCCAGCAGCGCAGAAGGGGACAGGGGGCGAGAGACCCAGTACTTC
j_call: TRBJ2-5
clone_size: few
v_call: TRBV5-4
d_call: TRBD1

cdr3_aa: CASETSGATGELFF
cdr3_nt: TGTGCCAGCGAAACTAGCGGGGCCACCGGGGAGCTGTTTTTT
j_call: TRBJ2-2
clone_size: few
v_call: TRBV6-1
d_call: TRBD2

cdr3_aa: CASSQSLLAGSSIYF
cdr3_nt: TGTGCCAGCAGCCAAAGCCTTTTAGCGGGGAGCTCCATATATTTT
j_call: TRBJ1-3
clone_size: few
v_call: TRBV4-2
d_call: -

cdr3_aa: CASSESGAGWNTEAFF
cdr3_nt: TGTGCCAGCAGTGAAAGCGGGGCAGGGTGGAACACTGAAGCTTTCTTT
j_call: TRBJ1-1
clone_size: -
v_call: TRBV2
d_call: -

cdr3_aa: CASSEGGDTEAFF
cdr3_nt: TGCGCCAGCAGCGAAGGGGGGGACACTGAAGCTTTCTTT
j_call: TRBJ1-1
clone_size: -
v_call: TRBV5-1
d_call: -

cdr3_aa: CASRRGLAAYEQYF
cdr3_nt: TGCGCCAGCAGAAGAGGACTAGCCGCCTACGAGCAGTACTTC
j_call: TRBJ2-7
clone_size: -
v_call: TRBV5-1
d_call: TRBD2

cdr3_aa: CASSPPLRRTGYTF
cdr3_nt: TGTGCCAGCAGCCCACCATTGCGCCGTACTGGCTACACCTTC
j_call: TRBJ1-2
clone_size: once
v_call: TRBV7-2
d_call: -

cdr3_aa: CASSLSGGMNTEAFF
cdr3_nt: TGTGCCAGCAGCTTGAGTGGAGGAATGAACACTGAAGCTTTCTTT
j_call: TRBJ1-1
clone_size: few
v_call: TRBV5-4
d_call: -

cdr3_aa: CASSVRGDSYEQYF
cdr3_nt: TGTGCCAGCAGTGTGCGAGGGGACTCCTACGAGCAGTACTTC
j_call: TRBJ2-7
clone_size: -
v_call: TRBV6-1
d_call: -

cdr3_aa: CASRSLSGQTYEQYF
cdr3_nt: TGTGCCAGCAGGTCCCTAAGCGGCCAGACCTACGAGCAGTACTTC
j_call: TRBJ2-7
clone_size: -
v_call: TRBV11-2
d_call: -